This TCR beta chain was captured by sequencing in a study of Ad26.COV2.S vaccination and SARS-CoV-2 variants (dated by TCRdb to the early 2020s). For context, the study as a whole: Donors in the vaccine arm were drawn from COV1001, a phase I-IIa trial of Ad26.COV2.S in healthy adults that was multicentre, randomized, double-blind and placebo-controlled. A total of 32 samples were included in the TCR-sequenced set, comprising some 20 Ad26.COV2.S vaccine recipients, 5 placebo recipients and 8 SARS-CoV-2 convalescent individuals. Ad26.COV2.S was administered intramuscularly at 5 x 10^10 or 1 x 10^11 viral particles, either as a single shot or as two shots given 56 days apart. The specificity and breadth of SARS-CoV-2-reactive T cell receptors after Ad26.COV2.S vaccination were assessed by TCRbeta repertoire sequencing. Participants in the trial were split at random into five groups of five each, receiving low-dose or high-dose Ad26.COV2.S once or twice, or else placebo on both occasions. Throughout the experiments and outcome assessment, investigators stayed blinded to trial group allocation. What the work shows at the level of the full study, not this receptor alone: Higher spike-specific TCR breadth was observed in Ad26.COV2.S recipients than in placebo recipients (P = 0.0014). Comparable non-spike TCR breadth was observed between vaccine and placebo recipients, consistent with only spike being contained in the vaccine. The study was not powered for comparison of responses between vaccine doses or regimens. Substantial breadth of spike-specific CD8+ and CD4+ T cell responses was reported after vaccination. The authors noted that total T cell responses may have been underestimated by the TCR breadth and depth analyses.

This specimen's treatment or condition label, per the study, means: roughly 20 received Ad26.COV2.S at low or high dose, single or two shots; about 5 received placebo; per-sample allocation not given. For vaccine and placebo recipients, the sequenced repertoires came from samples collected on day 63 after the first injection. Cohort 1b enrolled 25 adults aged 18-55 years at a single site in Boston, USA, between 29 July and 7 August 2020. As a vaccine, Ad26.COV2.S was a replication-incompetent adenovirus type 26 vector that expressed a prefusion-stabilized SARS-CoV-2 spike protein derived from the original Wuhan strain. CDR1 and CDR2 are read off the germline V gene as LGHNT and FRNRAP. From the cysteine through the phenylalanine, the CDR3 covers 16 amino acids. Kept here is only the CDR3 DNA, which spans 48 bases and is read in frame from base 1. V is pruned by 4 bases and J by 5 bases, leaving 6 bases of the junction without a gene match.

With regard to this clone: There is no known antigen for this receptor. Per-nucleotide qualities are absent, and no much larger clonotype sits a single base away.

TCRbeta CDR3 regions were sequenced with the immunoSEQ Assay. After extraction, genomic DNA underwent amplification by bias-controlled multiplex PCR, followed by high-throughput sequencing. The study's own analysis went as follows. To quantify the absolute abundance of every unique TCRbeta CDR3 region, sequences were collapsed and filtered. T cell fraction was estimated by normalizing TCRbeta template counts to usable DNA, which was measured by amplifying reference genes present in all nucleated cells. Repertoire TCRs were annotated as SARS-CoV-2-specific when V gene, CDR3 amino acid sequence and J gene were exactly matched to a known reactive TCR set. The reference SARS-CoV-2 TCR set was obtained from MIRA and was filtered for enrichment in COVID-19-positive ImmuneCODE repertoires, whereby public or cross-reactive TCRs were removed. Drawing on the MIRA antigens, annotated TCRs were analysed further at the level of specific ORF or position within ORF. Breadth was defined as the number of annotated unique rearrangements divided by the total number of unique productive rearrangements, and depth was defined as the summed frequency of the annotated unique rearrangements. TCR breadth was compared between groups using two-sided Wilcoxon rank-sum tests. The source is immuneACCESS, and TCRdb retained only in-frame sequences with V and J called. Part of the clones is not carried over; for the studies checked, unresolved V genes explain less than half of this, and the remainder is unexplained. V and J calls and clone size are those listed in that table; D and trimming were worked out from the DNA. The sample table holds hundreds of thousands of clones, of which approximately 86% were seen once. About 10% of the sample comes from the top ten.

This clonotype originated in a person between 18 and 60 years old who received the Ad26.COV2.S COVID-19 vaccine or a placebo. This specimen consisted of peripheral blood, obtained in a trial of Ad26.COV2.S vaccine versus placebo. Recombination linked TRBV12-5 to TRBJ2-5; 14 central nucleotides agree with TRBD2. At the DNA level, the sequence is TGTGCTAGTGGTTCCGGGACTAGCGGGGGCTATGAGACCCAGTACTTC. Translated, this is CASGSGTSGGYETQYF.